Listed here are 15 T cell receptor beta chains from one sample, sequenced in a study of blood T cells in healthy people across ages. The authors ran a second PCR of about 7 to 11 cycles using a sample-barcoded 5' primer and a J-beta primer mix. Via MiXCR, TCRdb re-called the 5' RACE reads, giving one row per CDR3 protein. The table records 1.5 million to 2 million distinct CDR3 sequences, less than 50% of them present only once. The material sequenced was blood. All receptors come from a woman aged 40 to 50 in good health.

This rearrangement joins TRBV7-2 to TRBJ1-2, with no clear D. Trimming shortened V by 3 bases and J by 8 bases, and 19 bases separated the two germline ends. This CDR3 is 15 amino acids long. Germline CDR1 is SGHTA and CDR2 is FQGNSA. The CDR3 loop reads CASSLLGLQSWGYTF. The CDR3 bases are TGTGCCAGCAGCTTGTTGGGGTTGCAGTCGTGGGGCTACACCTTC.

This clonotype was recorded many times. The chain employs TRBV5-1 and TRBJ2-7; TRBD1 aligns across 7 bases. This CDR3 spans 13 amino acids. The germline CDR1 and CDR2 sequences are SGHRS and YFSETQ. Trimming removed 2 bases from V and 6 bases from J; junction bases left unmatched: 5. As DNA, the CDR3 is TGCGCCAGCAGCTTCGAGGGGGCAGGCGAGCAGTACTTC. This translates into CASSFEGAGEQYF.

This clonotype was counted only a few times. This chain links TRBV29-1 with TRBJ2-3; D is perhaps TRBD2 (7 bases). The CDR3 sequence is 16 residues long. The germline V gene encodes CDR1 SQVTM and CDR2 ANQGSEA. The CDR3 spells CRSSCRGGGHTDTQYF. The CDR3 nucleotides read TGCAGATCCTCATGTAGGGGCGGGGGACACACAGATACGCAGTATTTT.

This clonotype is a singleton in its sample. The chain employs TRBV12-3 or TRBV12-4 and TRBJ1-2; D remains ambiguous. The CDR3 is made up of 14 amino acids. V was cut by 5 bases and J by 1 base, with 11 bases left in between. CDR3 bases: TGTGCCAGCAGTCCCGTGCGGAGTAACTATGGCTACACCTTC. It yields the protein CASSPVRSNYGYTF.

There are many counts of this clonotype. This chain links TRBV7-2 with TRBJ2-5, with D unresolved. The germline V and J ends were trimmed by 5 bases and 2 bases, with 12 bases remaining between them. Per the germline V gene, CDR1 is SGHTA and CDR2 is FQGNSA. This CDR3 comprises 14 residues. CDR3 protein: CASSLSGRQETQYF. CDR3 DNA sequence: TGTGCCAGCAGCCTCTCCGGCCGTCAAGAGACCCAGTACTTC.

The sample holds a few counts of this clonotype. The genes are TRBV28 and TRBJ1-5; D uncertain. The V and J ends lost 5 bases and 5 bases respectively, with 4 bases between them. Germline CDR1 reads MDHEN; CDR2 reads SYDVKM. The CDR3 is 11 amino acids. The CDR3 DNA sequence: TGTGCCAGCAGTGAACATCAGCCCCAGCATTTT. Amino acid sequence: CASSEHQPQHF.

This clonotype showed up just a few times. V is TRBV29-1 and J is TRBJ2-5, with TRBD2 identical over 12 bases. V dropped 1 base and J dropped 11; count of bases not matched to a gene: 5. Germline CDR1 and CDR2: SQVTM and ANQGSEA. The CDR3 contains 13 residues. The CDR3 loop reads CSVEASGGAAQYF. The CDR3, as DNA: TGCAGCGTTGAAGCTAGCGGGGGGGCGGCGCAGTACTTC.

The chain has TRBV7-2 and TRBJ2-3; D gene unclear. The ends were cut back, 4 bases at V and 0 bases at J, with 17 bases in the middle. CDR1 is SGHTA and CDR2 is FQGNSA in the germline V gene. This CDR3 spans 17 amino acids. The CDR3 reads CASSWVRGVVSTDTQYF. The CDR3 coding sequence is TGTGCCAGCAGCTGGGTTCGTGGGGTCGTAAGCACAGATACGCAGTATTTT.

This clonotype was recorded once. V is TRBV27 and J is TRBJ1-5; 7 bases line up with TRBD1. Germline V gene lookup returns CDR1 MNHEY and CDR2 SMNVEV (reference sequence). The CDR3 loop spans 15 amino acids. Unmatched junction bases numbered 15, after V lost 9 bases and J lost 7 bases. The CDR3: CARQGTGEKVQPQHF. CDR3 nucleotides: TGTGCCAGACAAGGTACAGGGGAGAAGGTACAGCCCCAGCATTTT.

The chain has TRBV12-3 or TRBV12-4 and TRBJ2-5; 7 bases are shared with TRBD1. CDR3 length equals 15 residues. Trimming took 3 bases from V and 6 from J; bases not matched to a gene: 10. The CDR3 DNA is TGTGCCAGCAGTTTTCCACCCTACAGGGGAAAGACCCAGTACTTC. Translated: CASSFPPYRGKTQYF.

This chain links TRBV7-2 with TRBJ2-5; 7 bases fit TRBD2. V shed 5 bases, J shed 5 bases, and the junction held 11 bases outside the gene matches. This CDR3 is built from 15 residues. Per the germline V gene, CDR1 is SGHTA and CDR2 is FQGNSA. The CDR3: CASSPGGNGGETQYF. As DNA, the CDR3 is TGTGCCAGCAGCCCGGGGGGTAATGGGGGGGAGACCCAGTACTTC.

The genes are TRBV27 and TRBJ1-5; D gene unclear. Germline V gene data show CDR1 as MNHEY and CDR2 as SMNVEV (reference sequence). The CDR3 runs 15 residues. V was clipped by 4 bases and J by 5 bases, with 15 bases between them. The CDR3 reads CASSSLYSFDQPQHF. For the CDR3, the DNA is TGTGCCAGCAGTTCTCTCTACAGCTTTGATCAGCCCCAGCATTTT.

This clonotype showed up just a few times. The chain employs TRBV14 and TRBJ2-5; TRBD1 matches at 9 bases. The DNA matches TRBJ2-7 better at its end, which makes the J call doubtful. The CDR3 extends over 15 amino acids. Germline V gene sequence: CDR1 SGHDN, CDR2 FVKESK. The CDR3 DNA follows: TGTGCCAGCAGCCCTGGGACAGGGCCTCCCTACGAGCAGTACTTC. Protein product: CASSPGTGPPYEQYF.

This clonotype was seen more than once but under ten times. J is TRBJ2-3 and V is TRBV25-1; the D gene is possibly TRBD2 (5 bases). This CDR3 is built from 15 residues. Trimming shortened V by 5 bases and J by 2 bases, and 14 bases separated the two germline ends. Germline CDR1 MGHDK, CDR2 SYGVNS. The DNA of the CDR3 is TGTGCCAGCAGTCTTGGAGGTGATGTCACAGATACGCAGTATTTT. This encodes CASSLGGDVTDTQYF. Variable domain in full (rest from reference TRBV25-1 and TRBJ2-3): EADIYQTPRYLVIGTGKKITLECSQTMGHDKMYWYQQDPGMELHLIHYSYGVNSTEKGDLSSESTVSRIRTEHFPLTLESARPSHTSQYLCASSLGGDVTDTQYFGPGTRLTVL.

The table lists this clonotype with a few counts. The chain combines TRBV20-1 with TRBJ2-1; no reliable D call. The V end was cut by 2 bases, the J end by 4 bases, with 9 bases between. The V gene's germline CDR1 is DFQATT and CDR2 SNEGSKA (reference sequence). The CDR3 is 13 amino acids. The CDR3 sequence: CSARWAGYNEQFF. The CDR3 bases are TGCAGTGCTAGATGGGCTGGGTACAATGAGCAGTTCTTC.